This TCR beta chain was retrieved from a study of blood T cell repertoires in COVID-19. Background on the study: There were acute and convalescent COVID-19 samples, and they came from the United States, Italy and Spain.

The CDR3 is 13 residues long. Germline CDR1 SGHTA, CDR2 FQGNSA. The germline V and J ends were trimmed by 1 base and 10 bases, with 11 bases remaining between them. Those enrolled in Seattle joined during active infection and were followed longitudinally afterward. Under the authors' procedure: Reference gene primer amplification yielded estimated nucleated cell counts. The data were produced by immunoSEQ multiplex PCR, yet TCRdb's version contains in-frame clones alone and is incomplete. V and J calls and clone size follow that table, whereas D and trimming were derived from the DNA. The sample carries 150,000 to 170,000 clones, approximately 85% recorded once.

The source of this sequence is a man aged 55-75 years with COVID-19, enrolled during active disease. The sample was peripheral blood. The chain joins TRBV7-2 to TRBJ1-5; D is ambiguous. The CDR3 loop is CASSLGASRPQHF. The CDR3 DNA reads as TGTGCCAGCAGCTTAGGGGCAAGTCGCCCCCAGCATTTT.